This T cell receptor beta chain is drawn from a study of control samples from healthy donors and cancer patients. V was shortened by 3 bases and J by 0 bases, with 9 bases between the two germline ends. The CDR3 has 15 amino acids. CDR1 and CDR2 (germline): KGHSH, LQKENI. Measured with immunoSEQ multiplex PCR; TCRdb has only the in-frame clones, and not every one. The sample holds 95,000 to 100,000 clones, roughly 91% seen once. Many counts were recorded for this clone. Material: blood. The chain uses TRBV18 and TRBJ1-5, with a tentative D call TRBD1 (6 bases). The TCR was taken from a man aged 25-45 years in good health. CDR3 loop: CASSPYRDSNQPQHF. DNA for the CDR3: TGTGCCAGCTCACCTTACAGGGATAGCAATCAGCCCCAGCATTTT. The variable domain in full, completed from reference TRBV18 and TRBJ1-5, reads NAGVMQNPRHLVRRRGQEARLRCSPMKGHSHVYWYRQLPEEGLKFMVYLQKENIIDESGMPKERFSAEFPKEGPSILRIQQVVRGDSAAYFCASSPYRDSNQPQHFGDGTRLSIL.